This TCR beta chain originates from a study of immune evolution from preneoplasia to lung adenocarcinoma. This clone was observed once. Sequenced by immunoSEQ multiplex PCR; TCRdb stores in-frame clones only, minus some. In the table there are 4,000 to 5,500 clones, approximately 82% of which are singletons. In germline, CDR1 is MGHDK, CDR2 SYGVNS. The CDR3 covers 18 residues. The trim removed 5 bases at V and 2 bases at J, leaving 16 bases unmatched. This chain uses TRBV25-1 with TRBJ2-3; 7 positions agree with TRBD2. This receptor was taken from a person aged 60-79 years with lung adenocarcinoma. Sequenced: FFPE adjacent normal lung tissue. CDR3 region: CASSLQKGGGTNTDTQYF. The CDR3 DNA sequence: TGTGCCAGCAGTTTACAAAAGGGTGGGGGGACTAACACAGATACGCAGTATTTT.